This T cell receptor beta chain was recorded in a study of T cell clonotyping in hematopoietic cell transplantation. TCRdb's copy holds only in-frame clones and misses some; the assay was immunoSEQ multiplex PCR. Here the sample spans under 15,000 clones, 90% being singletons. Concerning this clone itself: Antigen unknown.

Study-wide findings and caveats: Pathologically expanded recipient clonotypes increased progressively from day 30 to day 180 as diversity fell. No sorting was done, leaving CD4 and CD8 contributions mixed.

V was pared by 5 bases and J by 7 bases, with 8 bases between. The CDR3 is made up of 12 amino acids. The germline CDR1 and CDR2 sequences are SEHNR and FQNEAQ (reference sequence). The J gene is TRBJ2-2, the V gene TRBV7-9, with no clear D. This sequence originates from a young man in good health. Some clones in this sample may be carry-over from other donors' samples. The sample comprised peripheral blood mononuclear cells. CDR3 residues: CASSQGRGELFF. CDR3 DNA: TGTGCCAGCAGCCAAGGGCGCGGGGAGCTGTTTTTT.